One sample yielded the 19 T cell receptor beta chains listed below, sequenced in a study of shared clonotypes between healthy human individuals. Assay used: immunoSEQ multiplex PCR; TCRdb lists only in-frame clones, some missing. This sample has over a million clones, with around 82% found just once. Material: memory CD4+ T cells from PBMCs. Described subset: CD45RA-negative fraction. These receptor sequences come from a man in his late teens or twenties in good health. Some clones in this sample may be carry-over from other donors' samples.

Of note for this clone: It is likely a read error: a sequence one base away is far more abundant. The rearrangement uses TRBV28 and TRBJ2-7; D not certain. The V gene lost 8 bases and the J gene lost 1 base, with 21 bases spanning the gap. Germline CDR1 MDHEN, CDR2 SYDVKM. The CDR3 spans 16 residues. CDR3 sequence (DNA): TGTGCCAGCCGTTCTCCTAGTCGCAGGCCATCCTACGAGCAGTACTTC. This translates into CASRSPSRRPSYEQYF.

The J gene is TRBJ1-2, the V gene TRBV2, with 9 bases aligning to TRBD1. This CDR3 spans 13 amino acids. Germline-derived CDR1 and CDR2 are SNHLY and FYNNEI. The V segment lost 10 bases and the J segment 6 bases; nucleotides outside the gene matches: 9. Written as DNA, the CDR3 is TGTGCCAAAAGGGCGGGACAGGGACATGGCTACACCTTC. The encoded protein is CAKRAGQGHGYTF.

V and J are TRBV5-5 and TRBJ2-7; 8 bases match TRBD1. J was trimmed by 0 bases and V by 3 bases; bases with no gene match: 8. Looked up from germline, CDR1 is SGHKS and CDR2 is YYEKEE (reference sequence). The CDR3 sequence is 16 residues long. This chain's CDR3 is CASSSPDRAGSYEQYF. In nucleotides, the CDR3 is TGTGCCAGCAGCTCCCCGGACAGGGCCGGCTCCTACGAGCAGTACTTC.

The chain couples TRBV4-2 to TRBJ1-1; possible D gene TRBD1, 6 bases. CDR3 length equals 15 residues. Deletions cut 0 bases from V and 5 bases from J, with 13 bases between. Germline V gene lookup returns CDR1 LGHNA and CDR2 YNFKEQ. DNA for the CDR3: TGTGCCAGCAGCCAAGAGGGAAGGGGGTGGACTGAAGCTTTCTTT. Encoded protein: CASSQEGRGWTEAFF.

This clone showed up just once. The J gene is TRBJ2-7, the V gene TRBV19, with D possibly matching TRBD1 (6 bases). The CDR3 loop spans 15 amino acids. Trimming cost V 5 bases and J 4 bases, with 18 bases left between them. Germline-derived CDR1 and CDR2 are LNHDA and SQIVND (reference sequence). In DNA form, the CDR3 reads TGTGCCAGTAGTCTACCGGGACAAGAGCTATACGAGCAGTACTTC. It encodes CASSLPGQELYEQYF.

The V call is TRBV28, the J call TRBJ1-2, with D perhaps TRBD1 (6 bases). CDR3 size: 12 residues. CDR1 and CDR2 from the germline V gene are MDHEN and SYDVKM. V lost 3 bases, J lost 8 bases, and 10 bases lay in between. In nucleotides, the CDR3 is TGTGCCAGCAGTTTGGACAGCCGGGGCTACACCTTC. It translates to CASSLDSRGYTF.

The chain combines TRBV7-2 with TRBJ1-3; TRBD1 might be the D (6 bases). The CDR3 length is 14 residues. Germline V gene sequence: CDR1 SGHTA, CDR2 FQGNSA. With 5 bases removed from V and 4 bases from J, the gap between germline ends came to 12 bases. The CDR3 nucleotides read TGTGCCAGCAGCCAAGGGGGTAGCGGAAACACCATATATTTT. It specifies CASSQGGSGNTIYF.

Here the CDR3 DNA reads TGTGCCAGCAGCTTCCGCGGGCAAGGCTACGAGCAGTACTTC. It codes for CASSFRGQGYEQYF. This sequence joins TRBV5-4 and TRBJ2-7, with a tentative D call TRBD2 (5 bases). The CDR3 loop spans 14 amino acids. Germline V gene sequence: CDR1 SGHNT, CDR2 YYREEE (reference sequence). The V end was cut by 2 bases, the J end by 3 bases, with 12 bases between. Full variable domain (missing parts from reference TRBV5-4 and TRBJ2-7): ETGVTQSPTHLIKTRGQQVTLRCSSQSGHNTVSWYQQALGQGPQFIFQYYREEENGRGNFPPRFSGLQFPNYSSELNVNALELDDSALYLCASSFRGQGYEQYFGPGTRLTVT.

V gene TRBV28 combines with J gene TRBJ2-2; tentatively, D is TRBD1 (6 bases). V was shortened by 8 bases and J by 4 bases, with 17 bases between the two germline ends. The germline V gene has CDR1 MDHEN and CDR2 SYDVKM. The CDR3 totals 15 residues. The CDR3 sequence: CASRGHRVGTGELFF. As DNA, the CDR3 is TGTGCCAGCCGAGGACACAGGGTGGGCACCGGGGAGCTGTTTTTT.

This chain connects TRBV19 to TRBJ1-1, with D unclear. With 5 bases removed from V and 11 bases from J, the gap between germline ends came to 18 bases. CDR1 and CDR2 from the germline V gene are LNHDA and SQIVND (reference sequence). The CDR3 is 13 residues long. CDR3 amino acids: CASSGEGPPRAFF. The CDR3 region has the DNA TGTGCCAGTAGTGGCGAGGGCCCTCCGCGGGCTTTCTTT.

This chain connects TRBV7-9 to TRBJ2-7; no definite D call. The V gene's germline CDR1 is SEHNR and CDR2 FQNEAQ (reference sequence). The CDR3 runs to 11 residues. The V end lost 3 bases, the J end lost 7 bases, and 7 bases lay between the germline ends. For the CDR3, the DNA is TGTGCCAGCAGCTTCTGGGGTGAGCAGTACTTC. It yields the protein CASSFWGEQYF.

The chain has TRBV15 and TRBJ2-7, with 9 bases fitting TRBD2. Trimming at V came to 0 bases and at J to 2 bases, leaving 8 bases not matched to a gene. This CDR3 region has 17 residues. Per the germline V gene, CDR1 is LNHNV and CDR2 is YYDKDF (reference sequence). This CDR3 reads CATSRDLVGGRAYEQYF. CDR3 coding DNA: TGTGCCACCAGCAGAGATCTGGTTGGCGGGAGGGCCTACGAGCAGTACTTC.

The CDR3 DNA follows: TGTGCCAGCAGCTTACTAGCGGGAGGGCGGATAGATACGCAGTATTTT. Translated: CASSLLAGGRIDTQYF. The rearrangement uses TRBV7-7 and TRBJ2-3; 12 bases map to TRBD2. V trimming: 2 bases; J trimming: 5 bases; junction bases outside the gene matches: 5. CDR1 and CDR2 (germline): SSHAT, FNYEAQ (reference sequence). The CDR3 is 16 residues long.

The chain employs TRBV28 and TRBJ2-5, with D possibly being TRBD2 (6 bases). Germline V lookup: CDR1 MDHEN, CDR2 SYDVKM. The CDR3 is 16 residues long. Between the trimmed V and J ends, which lost 4 bases and 2 bases, there was a span of 17 bases. The CDR3 sequence is CASSSWRGGTQETQYF. DNA for the CDR3: TGTGCCAGCAGTTCCTGGAGAGGCGGGACTCAAGAGACCCAGTACTTC.

The chain recombines TRBV29-1 with TRBJ2-2, with D tentatively TRBD2 (5 bases). The CDR3 is made up of 12 amino acids. Germline V gives CDR1 SQVTM, CDR2 ANQGSEA. V was trimmed by 5 bases and J by 5 bases, leaving 9 bases between them. The CDR3 DNA reads TGCAGCGTTCAAGCGGATACCGGGGAGCTGTTTTTT. The encoded protein is CSVQADTGELFF.

This chain joins TRBV7-8 and TRBJ2-5; D perhaps matches TRBD1 (5 bases). Germline loops: CDR1 SGHVS, CDR2 FQNEAQ. The CDR3 contains 14 residues. V was clipped by 2 bases and J by 1 base, with 8 bases between them. The CDR3 loop is CASSLLTVQETQYF. The CDR3 DNA reads as TGTGCCAGCAGCTTATTGACAGTCCAAGAGACCCAGTACTTC.

This chain joins TRBV28 and TRBJ1-2; a possible D gene is TRBD1 (6 bases). The germline CDR1 and CDR2 sequences are MDHEN and SYDVKM. The CDR3 covers 13 residues. V was cut by 6 bases and J by 6 bases, with 14 bases left in between. CDR3 coding DNA: TGTGCCAGCAGCCCCGGAGGGGGTGATGGCTACACCTTC. As protein: CASSPGGGDGYTF.

Of note for this clone: A read error may be the cause here, since a much bigger clone is one base away. This sequence joins TRBV2 and TRBJ2-3; no reliable D call. Trimming left V 4 bases short and J 1 base short, with 6 bases between. Looked up from germline, CDR1 is SNHLY and CDR2 is FYNNEI. The CDR3 runs to 13 residues. CDR3 DNA sequence: TGTGCCAGCAGTGTAAGGGGCACAGATACGCAGTATTTT. Amino acid sequence: CASSVRGTDTQYF.

The chain carries TRBV18 and TRBJ1-1, with D uncertain. Germline assignment: CDR1 KGHSH and CDR2 LQKENI. The CDR3 extends over 13 amino acids. Between the trimmed V and J ends, which lost 1 base and 6 bases, there was a span of 9 bases. As DNA, the CDR3 is TGTGCCAGCTCACCACGGCCACCGGCTGAAGCTTTCTTT. Translation: CASSPRPPAEAFF. Filled out from reference TRBV18 and TRBJ1-1, the complete variable domain reads NAGVMQNPRHLVRRRGQEARLRCSPMKGHSHVYWYRQLPEEGLKFMVYLQKENIIDESGMPKERFSAEFPKEGPSILRIQQVVRGDSAAYFCASSPRPPAEAFFGQGTRLTVV.